This TCR beta chain was profiled in a study of regulatory T cells in long-lasting Graves disease. Arm-PCR with iRepertoire HTBI primers amplified the CDR3 regions for these TCR beta libraries. TCRdb redid the calling of the multiplex PCR reads with MiXCR, one entry per CDR3 protein. The profile shows 500,000 or so distinct CDR3 sequences, about 15% of them singletons. V was clipped by 6 bases and J by 8 bases, with 14 bases between them. The germline gives CDR1 ENHRY, CDR2 SYGVKD. The CDR3 has 14 amino acids. Time point in this sample: newly diagnosed GD, antithyroid drugs for less than 3 months. Isolated PBMC RNA provided the starting material for the TCR library. In its sample, this clonotype was seen a few times. The same specimen was also included in a second study, on T cells in Graves' hyperthyroidism and ophthalmopathy.

Source: peripheral blood mononuclear cells (PBMCs), taken at new diagnosis, from a patient treated with antithyroid drugs. This rearrangement joins TRBV10-3 to TRBJ1-6, with TRBD1 as a possible D gene (5 bases). The clonotype originates from a woman aged 40 to 65 with Graves disease. CDR3 amino acids: CAISVRGKDSPLHF. In DNA form, the CDR3 reads TGTGCCATCAGCGTTCGGGGGAAGGATTCACCCCTCCACTTT.